Presented here are 23 T cell receptor beta chains from one specimen sequenced in a study of cytomegalovirus exposure and HLA in healthy donors. PCR used 60 Vbeta primers and 13 Jbeta primers. The table came from immunoSEQ multiplex PCR; TCRdb's copy has only in-frame clones and leaves some out. The sample has about 130,000 clones; under 20% are singletons. What was sequenced was PBMCs. These TCRs come from a female donor in good health and CMV-seropositive.

The chain employs TRBV11-3 and TRBJ2-5, with D uncertain. The CDR3 is 14 residues long. The germline V gene has CDR1 SGHNT and CDR2 YENEEA. Trimming removed 3 bases at V and 0 bases at J, with 8 bases between. Here the CDR3 DNA reads TGTGCCAGCAGCTTTAACGGGTACCAAGAGACCCAGTACTTC. It codes for CASSFNGYQETQYF.

This clone came up a few times. CDR3 coding DNA: TGTGCCAGCAGTGAACAGCCTAGCGGGGGGTTGTATGAGCAGTTCTTC. Its translation: CASSEQPSGGLYEQFF. This sequence joins TRBV2 and TRBJ2-1; 11 bases are shared with TRBD2. The V gene's germline CDR1 is SNHLY and CDR2 FYNNEI. This CDR3 contains 16 residues. After removal of 2 bases from V and 8 bases from J, the junction contained 8 bases not matched to a gene.

The chain recombines TRBV29-1 with TRBJ1-3; no reliable D call. The CDR3 totals 14 residues. Trimming stripped 4 bases from V and 8 bases from J, with 18 bases between. From germline, CDR1 is SQVTM and CDR2 ANQGSEA. The CDR3 region has the DNA TGCAGCGTTGTCAGCTCGGGTAATACGGACACCATATATTTT. Protein: CSVVSSGNTDTIYF. The whole variable domain, remainder taken from reference TRBV29-1 and TRBJ1-3, is SAVISQKPSRDICQRGTSLTIQCQVDSQVTMMFWYRQQPGQSLTLIATANQGSEATYESGFVIDKFPISRPNLTFSTLTVSNMSPEDSSIYLCSVVSSGNTDTIYFGEGSWLTVV.

This clone has just a few counts. The chain carries TRBV5-6 and TRBJ2-1, with TRBD2 matching over 15 bases. This CDR3 is built from 19 residues. Germline CDR1 SGHDT, CDR2 YYEEEE. V lost 2 bases and J lost 0; bases outside the gene matches: 6. In DNA form, the CDR3 reads TGTGCCAGCAGCTTTCCCGGGACTAGCGGGAGGAGCTCCTACAATGAGCAGTTCTTC. The encoded protein is CASSFPGTSGRSSYNEQFF.

This clone was counted between two and nine times. The V and J genes are TRBV30 and TRBJ2-5, with 11 bases fitting TRBD2. Germline CDR1 reads GTSNPN; CDR2 reads SVGIG (reference sequence). The junction had 3 bases not matched to a gene; V was cut back by 1 base and J by 5 bases. The CDR3 extends over 14 amino acids. The CDR3 DNA is TGTGCCTGGAGTGGACTAGCGGGATTTGAGACCCAGTACTTC. Translated: CAWSGLAGFETQYF.

This clone has more than one count but fewer than ten. The gene calls are TRBV5-1 and TRBJ2-3; 7 bases align to TRBD1. Per germline, CDR1 SGHRS and CDR2 YFSETQ. CDR3 size: 16 residues. The ends lost 2 bases at V and 1 base at J; junction bases unmatched: 7. The CDR3 nucleotides read TGCGCCAGCAGCTTTACGGGACAGTGGGGCACAGATACGCAGTATTTT. This codes for CASSFTGQWGTDTQYF.

The chain has TRBV5-6 and TRBJ2-3, with 15 positions matching TRBD2. Trimming cost V 3 bases and J 3 bases; bases outside gene matches: 5. There are 17 residues in the CDR3. Germline CDR1 is SGHDT and CDR2 is YYEEEE. CDR3 sequence reads: CASSWGLAGGTTDTQYF. In DNA, the CDR3 is TGTGCCAGCAGCTGGGGACTAGCGGGAGGAACAACAGATACGCAGTATTTT.

This clone was counted between two and nine times. The chain employs TRBV25-1 and TRBJ1-4; possibly TRBD1 for D (5 bases). CDR1 and CDR2 (germline): MGHDK, SYGVNS. This CDR3 has 15 residues. Trimming shortened V by 3 bases and J by 8 bases, and 16 bases separated the two germline ends. The CDR3 here is CASSDFGRVGEKLFF. The CDR3 region has the DNA TGTGCCAGCAGTGATTTTGGCAGGGTCGGGGAAAAACTGTTTTTT.

V is TRBV9 and J is TRBJ2-7; D is ambiguous. Germline CDR1 is SGDLS and CDR2 is YYNGEE. This CDR3 spans 14 amino acids. Trimming took 4 bases from V and 3 from J, leaving 14 bases between them. CDR3 sequence: CASSNLARSYEQYF. For the CDR3, the DNA is TGTGCCAGCAGCAACCTGGCTAGAAGCTACGAGCAGTACTTC.

CDR3 DNA: TGCGCCAGCAGCTTGGCAGGGTGGGATGAAAAACTGTTTTTT. It is translated as CASSLAGWDEKLFF. The chain has TRBV5-1 and TRBJ1-4; TRBD1 might be the D (5 bases). V was shortened by 0 bases and J by 6 bases, with 9 bases between the two germline ends. The germline V gene encodes CDR1 SGHRS and CDR2 YFSETQ. The CDR3 has 14 residues.

This clone was detected a few times. The chain combines TRBV5-1 with TRBJ2-5; 11 bases align to TRBD1. Germline V gene data show CDR1 as SGHRS and CDR2 as YFSETQ. V trimming: 4 bases; J trimming: 2 bases; junction bases outside the gene matches: 4. There are 15 residues in the CDR3. The CDR3 DNA reads as TGCGCCAGCAGCGATTGGGACAGGGGGCAAGAGACCCAGTACTTC. It specifies CASSDWDRGQETQYF. Supplemented by reference TRBV5-1 and TRBJ2-5, the full variable domain reads KAGVTQTPRYLIKTRGQQVTLSCSPISGHRSVSWYQQTPGQGLQFLFEYFSETQRNKGNFPGRFSGRQFSNSRSEMNVSTLELGDSALYLCASSDWDRGQETQYFGPGTRLLVL.

The rearrangement links TRBV7-9 to TRBJ2-5; 12 bases are a match to TRBD2. J lost 5 bases, V lost 4 bases, and 5 bases had no gene match. This CDR3 has 15 amino acids. CDR1 and CDR2 from the germline V gene are SEHNR and FQNEAQ (reference sequence). CDR3 loop: CASSWGLAGGETQYF. The CDR3 DNA reads TGTGCCAGCAGCTGGGGACTAGCGGGTGGGGAGACCCAGTACTTC.

The genes are TRBV6-5 and TRBJ1-3, with D maybe TRBD1 (6 bases). This CDR3 is 16 amino acids long. Germline-derived CDR1 and CDR2 are MNHEY and SVGAGI. Trimming pared 4 bases from V and 0 bases from J, leaving 13 bases between. The chain's CDR3 is CASSFDRRSSGNTIYF. CDR3 in DNA: TGTGCCAGCAGTTTCGACAGGCGAAGCTCTGGAAACACCATATATTTT.

This clone was detected a few times. V is TRBV7-5 and J is TRBJ2-6; the table gives TRBD1 as D, unverified against the DNA. TRBV7-5 is noted as a pseudogene. The CDR3 covers 18 residues. The CDR3 region has the DNA TGTGCCAGAAGCATCCCGAAAACGACAGGGCCTGGGGCCAACGTCCTGACTTTC. Translated: CARSIPKTTGPGANVLTF.

This clone was seen a handful of times. This CDR3 is CASSRDTYSNQPQHF. CDR3 nucleotide sequence: TGTGCCAGCAGTCGGGACACGTATAGCAATCAGCCCCAGCATTTT. The chain links TRBV2 to TRBJ1-5; possible D gene TRBD1, 6 bases. The V and J ends lost 5 bases and 0 bases respectively, with 11 bases between them. Germline CDR1 SNHLY, CDR2 FYNNEI. The CDR3 consists of 15 residues.

The rearrangement links TRBV4-3 to TRBJ2-7; perhaps TRBD1 as D (6 bases). The V and J ends lost 8 bases and 2 bases respectively, with 10 bases between them. This CDR3 is 12 amino acids long. Germline values: CDR1 LGHNA, CDR2 YSLEER. The CDR3 here is CASVGGAYEQYF. DNA for the CDR3: TGCGCCAGCGTTGGGGGCGCCTACGAGCAGTACTTC.

This clone was counted a few times. The chain couples TRBV7-8 to TRBJ1-4; unclear D gene. V was trimmed by 6 bases and J by 5 bases, leaving 13 bases between them. The germline V gene encodes CDR1 SGHVS and CDR2 FQNEAQ. This CDR3 spans 14 amino acids. The CDR3 spells CASRLTEANEKLFF. CDR3 DNA: TGTGCCAGCAGGCTTACAGAAGCCAATGAAAAACTGTTTTTT.

This chain joins TRBV30 and TRBJ2-2, with TRBD1 matching 10 bases. The CDR3 spans 15 residues. V dropped 3 bases and J dropped 5; count of bases not matched to a gene: 6. CDR1 is GTSNPN, CDR2 SVGIG, per germline (reference sequence). The CDR3: CAWRRQGAGTGELFF. DNA of the CDR3: TGTGCCTGGAGAAGACAGGGGGCGGGTACCGGGGAGCTGTTTTTT.

The rearrangement joins TRBV7-2 to TRBJ1-2, with TRBD1 matching 8 bases. The V segment lost 3 bases and the J segment 5 bases; nucleotides outside the gene matches: 5. From germline, CDR1 is SGHTA and CDR2 FQGNSA. The CDR3 contains 14 residues. This CDR3 reads CASSLDRERYGYTF. CDR3 nucleotides: TGTGCCAGCAGCTTGGACAGGGAGAGGTATGGCTACACCTTC.

V is TRBV7-9 and J is TRBJ2-5; 7 bases agree with TRBD1. The CDR3 length is 14 residues. Germline V gene lookup returns CDR1 SEHNR and CDR2 FQNEAQ (reference sequence). The V and J ends lost 5 bases and 2 bases, in that order; junction bases with no gene match: 5. The CDR3 spells CASSPQGDQETQYF. The CDR3 nucleotides are TGTGCCAGCAGCCCCCAGGGGGATCAAGAGACCCAGTACTTC. The variable domain in full, with the rest retrieved from reference TRBV7-9 and TRBJ2-5, is DTGVSQNPRHKITKRGQNVTFRCDPISEHNRLYWYRQTLGQGPEFLTYFQNEAQLEKSRLLSDRFSAERPKGSFSTLEIQRTEQGDSAMYLCASSPQGDQETQYFGPGTRLLVL.

The rearrangement uses TRBV5-6 and TRBJ2-3, with 10 bases aligning to TRBD1. The CDR3 extends over 16 amino acids. The J segment lost 2 bases and the V segment lost 3 bases, leaving 6 bases of the junction unmatched. Germline V gives CDR1 SGHDT, CDR2 YYEEEE. The CDR3 sequence: CASSWTGGEYTDTQYF. The CDR3 DNA is TGTGCCAGCAGCTGGACAGGGGGAGAATACACAGATACGCAGTATTTT.

The rearrangement uses TRBV4-1 and TRBJ1-4; D uncertain. Germline-derived CDR1 and CDR2 are MGHRA and YSYEKL. The length of the CDR3 is 15 residues. Trimming stripped 1 base from V and 5 bases from J, with 11 bases between. The CDR3 DNA reads as TGCGCCAGCAGCCAAGTTTCTCGGGAGAATGAAAAACTGTTTTTT. It is translated as CASSQVSRENEKLFF.

This clone was found a few times. CDR3 residues: CSVRDTGGEGDEQFF. In nucleotides, the CDR3 is TGCAGCGTTAGAGATACAGGGGGCGAGGGCGATGAGCAGTTCTTC. The rearrangement links TRBV29-1 to TRBJ2-1; 9 nucleotides align to TRBD1. The CDR3 has 15 amino acids. From germline, CDR1 is SQVTM and CDR2 ANQGSEA. Unmatched junction bases numbered 13, after V lost 5 bases and J lost 8 bases.